The TCR beta chain described here comes from a study of blood T cell repertoires in COVID-19. Whole-study context: Samples of COVID-19 (acute and convalescent) were obtained from the United States, Italy and Spain. T cells, B-cell-depleted T cells, or PBMCs supplied cDNA or gDNA.

Under the authors' procedure: Amplification with reference gene primers provided the estimates of nucleated cell counts. The table came from immunoSEQ multiplex PCR; TCRdb's copy has only in-frame clones and leaves some out. The D gene and trimming were derived from the DNA, and the V and J assignments and clone size from that table. The table shows approximately 75,000 clones, with about 86% occurring only once. Germline V CDR1 and CDR2: MNHEY, SMNVEV (reference sequence). The CDR3 consists of 13 residues. The trim removed 4 bases at V and 6 bases at J, leaving 2 bases unmatched. During active infection, Seattle patients enrolled and were then monitored through disease.

The chain is built from TRBV27 and TRBJ1-2, with TRBD1 matching over 10 bases. The TCR comes from an older man with COVID-19, enrolled during active disease. The material sequenced was peripheral blood. CDR3 amino acids: CASSSGTGDGYTF. CDR3 sequence (DNA): TGTGCCAGCAGTTCCGGGACAGGGGATGGCTACACCTTC.